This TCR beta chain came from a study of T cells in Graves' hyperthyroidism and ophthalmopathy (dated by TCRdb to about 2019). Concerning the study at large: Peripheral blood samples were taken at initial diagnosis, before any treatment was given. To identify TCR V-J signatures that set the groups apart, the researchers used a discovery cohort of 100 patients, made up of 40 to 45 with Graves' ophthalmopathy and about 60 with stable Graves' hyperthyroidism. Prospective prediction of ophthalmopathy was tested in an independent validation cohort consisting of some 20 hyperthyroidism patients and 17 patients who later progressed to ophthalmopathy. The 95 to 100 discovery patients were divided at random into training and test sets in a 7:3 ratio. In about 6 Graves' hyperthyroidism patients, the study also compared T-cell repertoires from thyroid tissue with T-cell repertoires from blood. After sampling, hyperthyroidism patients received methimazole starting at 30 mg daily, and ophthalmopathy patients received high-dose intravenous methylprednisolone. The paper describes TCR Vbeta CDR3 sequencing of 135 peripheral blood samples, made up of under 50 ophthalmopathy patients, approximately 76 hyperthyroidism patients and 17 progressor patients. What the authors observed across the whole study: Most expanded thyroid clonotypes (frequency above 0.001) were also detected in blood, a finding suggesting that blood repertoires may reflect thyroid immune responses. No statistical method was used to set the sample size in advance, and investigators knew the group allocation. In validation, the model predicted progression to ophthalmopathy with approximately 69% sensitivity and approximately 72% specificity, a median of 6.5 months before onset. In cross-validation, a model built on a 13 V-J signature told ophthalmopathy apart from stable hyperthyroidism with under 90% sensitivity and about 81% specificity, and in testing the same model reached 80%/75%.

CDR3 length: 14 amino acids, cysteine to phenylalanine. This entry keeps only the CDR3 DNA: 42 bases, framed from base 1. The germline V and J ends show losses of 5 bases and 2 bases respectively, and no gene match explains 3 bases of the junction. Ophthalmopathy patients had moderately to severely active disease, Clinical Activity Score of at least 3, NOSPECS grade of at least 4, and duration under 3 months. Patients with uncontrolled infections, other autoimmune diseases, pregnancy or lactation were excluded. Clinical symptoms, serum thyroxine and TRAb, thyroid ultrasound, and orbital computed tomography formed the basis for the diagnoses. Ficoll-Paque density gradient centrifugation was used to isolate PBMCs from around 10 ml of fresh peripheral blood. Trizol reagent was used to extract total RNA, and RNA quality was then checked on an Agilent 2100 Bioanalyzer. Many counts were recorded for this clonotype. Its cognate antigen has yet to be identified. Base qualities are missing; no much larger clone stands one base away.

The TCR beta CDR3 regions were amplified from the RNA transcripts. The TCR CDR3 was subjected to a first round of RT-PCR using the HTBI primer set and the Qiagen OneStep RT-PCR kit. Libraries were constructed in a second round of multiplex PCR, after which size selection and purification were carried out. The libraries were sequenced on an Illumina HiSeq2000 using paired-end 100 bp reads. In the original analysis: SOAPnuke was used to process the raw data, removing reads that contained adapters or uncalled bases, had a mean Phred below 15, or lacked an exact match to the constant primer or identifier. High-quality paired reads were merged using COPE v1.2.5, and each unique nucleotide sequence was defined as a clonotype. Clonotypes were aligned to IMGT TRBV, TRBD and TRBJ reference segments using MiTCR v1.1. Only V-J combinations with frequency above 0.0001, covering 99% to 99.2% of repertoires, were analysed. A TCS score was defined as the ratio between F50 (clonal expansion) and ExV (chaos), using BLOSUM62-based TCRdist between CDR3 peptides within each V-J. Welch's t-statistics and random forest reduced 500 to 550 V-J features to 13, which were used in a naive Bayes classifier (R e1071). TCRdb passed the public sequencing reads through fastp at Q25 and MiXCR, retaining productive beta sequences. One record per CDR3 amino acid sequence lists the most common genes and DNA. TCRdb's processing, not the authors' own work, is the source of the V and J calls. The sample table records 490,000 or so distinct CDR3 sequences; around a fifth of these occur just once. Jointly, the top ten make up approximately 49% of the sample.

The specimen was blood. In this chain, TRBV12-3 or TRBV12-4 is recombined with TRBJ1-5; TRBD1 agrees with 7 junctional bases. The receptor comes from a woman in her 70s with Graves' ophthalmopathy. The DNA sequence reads TGTGCCAGCAGTCCGGGACAGCGCAATCAGCCCCAGCATTTT. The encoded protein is CASSPGQRNQPQHF.